The TCR beta chain under discussion was sequenced for a study of CD8+CD57+ T cells in acquired aplastic anemia listed by TCRdb under 2018. Regarding the research as a whole: On average, sorted CD4+ and CD8+ cells yielded around 3.5 ug of extracted DNA, with a range of roughly 0.19 to 27.4 ug. A CD8+CD57+ expansion meant a frequency higher than the mean frequency seen in healthy subjects. Broader findings and caveats from the paper: Although roughly 29 CD8+ CDR3 sequences were shared by patients and controls, these sequences appeared highly expressed in patients and within the immunodominant clones of patients. Patients and healthy controls showed no significant difference in CD8+ Simpson's diversity (P=0.060).

Patients chosen for sequencing had shown expansion of CD8+CD57+ cells by flow cytometry. All patients had severe acquired aplastic anemia diagnosed by International Study of Aplastic Anemia and Agranulocytosis and Camitta criteria. Patients had received no therapy at the time of blood sampling. In this study, sorted CD4+ and CD8+ T cells from the blood of healthy subjects and of severe aplastic anemia patients had their TCR repertoires deep-sequenced. In the USA, patient enrollment took place under clinicaltrials.gov protocols 00001620, 01623167, 00001397, 00071045, 00081523 and 00961064. Ficoll-Paque density gradient centrifugation was used to isolate peripheral blood mononuclear cells. Before DNA was extracted, CD4+ and CD8+ T cells were sorted using either FACS or magnetic beads. Genomic DNA served as template for TCR beta VDJ combination and CDR3 sequence profiling. TCR repertoire sequencing was run on an Illumina HiSeq 2000. The authors' pipeline ran thus. Repertoires were assessed using TRBV/TRBJ rearrangement plots, CDR3 size and DJ length profiles, and Simpson's diversity index. The most abundant DNA sequence in the deep sequencing data was defined as the immunodominant clone. CDR3 amino acid sequences were screened for sharing across subjects and compared with published repertoires and the VDJdb database. The public sequencing data were trimmed at Q25 with fastp and processed into clonotypes with MiXCR by TCRdb, which kept only in-frame beta chains. Records with the same CDR3 protein are collapsed into one entry carrying the most frequent genes and DNA. The V and J calls and clone size come from TCRdb's table, not from the authors' own analysis. This sample holds hundreds of thousands of distinct CDR3 sequences; around 30% were observed only once. The leading ten clones occupy roughly 0.89% of the sample.

In the case of this clonotype: Its antigen target is currently unknown. No base quality values were provided; no much bigger clone lies one nucleotide off.

The germline V gene sets CDR1 to SGDLS and CDR2 to YYNGEE. The cysteine opens and the phenylalanine closes a CDR3 of 15 amino acids. Only CDR3 DNA remains: 45 bases, in frame from the first base. A distance of 12 bases separates the germline ends of V and J, which lose 3 bases and 0 bases respectively. This chain is built from TRBV9 and TRBJ1-1; the best D guess is TRBD1, with 5 bases matching. The sequencing input was sorted CD4+, CD8+, or CD8+CD57+ T cells (not recorded which) from PBMCs. The TCR sequence derives from a human donor with aplastic anemia. The CDR3 sequence is CASSAPPGMNTEAFF. The nucleotide sequence is given as TGTGCCAGCAGCGCCCCGCCAGGGATGAACACTGAAGCTTTCTTT.